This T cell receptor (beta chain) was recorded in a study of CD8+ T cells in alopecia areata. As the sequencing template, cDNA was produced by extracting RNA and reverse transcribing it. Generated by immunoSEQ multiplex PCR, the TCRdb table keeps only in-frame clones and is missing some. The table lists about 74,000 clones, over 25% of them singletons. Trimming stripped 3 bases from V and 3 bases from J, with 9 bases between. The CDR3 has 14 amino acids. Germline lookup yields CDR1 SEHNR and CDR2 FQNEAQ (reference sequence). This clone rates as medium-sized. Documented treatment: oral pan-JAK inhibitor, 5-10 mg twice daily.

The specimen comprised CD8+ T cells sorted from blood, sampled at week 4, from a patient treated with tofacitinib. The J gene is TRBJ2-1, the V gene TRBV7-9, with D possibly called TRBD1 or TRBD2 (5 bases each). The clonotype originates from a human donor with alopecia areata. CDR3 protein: CASSFWGSYNEQFF. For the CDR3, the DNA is TGTGCCAGCAGCTTCTGGGGGAGCTACAATGAGCAGTTCTTC. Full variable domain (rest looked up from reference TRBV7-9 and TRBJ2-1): DTGVSQNPRHKITKRGQNVTFRCDPISEHNRLYWYRQTLGQGPEFLTYFQNEAQLEKSRLLSDRFSAERPKGSFSTLEIQRTEQGDSAMYLCASSFWGSYNEQFFGPGTRLTVL.